This T cell receptor (beta chain) appears in the sequencing data of a study of cytomegalovirus exposure and HLA in healthy donors (dated by TCRdb to 2016 to 2017). With regard to the full study: An earlier analysis of several hundred of the donors reported about 260 Gb of sequence data and 117 million unique TCR beta sequences obtained from about 200 million T cells. About 300 gigabases of sequencing data and 80 million or so unique TCR sequences were included in an early release covering 550 to 650 HLA-typed donors. Of the roughly 410 genotyped donors, over 80% were placed in the genetic ancestry cluster associated with self-reported Caucasian donors. The study aimed to test whether cataloging public T cell receptors could reveal signatures of past pathogen exposure. The T cell repertoires of some 700 subjects were profiled by immunosequencing and related to cytomegalovirus serostatus. Along with the approximately 650-subject first cohort, a separate validation cohort of approximately 110 different subjects was used. To predict cytomegalovirus infection status, the study brought together high-throughput TCR immunosequencing, statistical association of individual TCRs with disease status, and machine learning. In a later analysis, previously published TCR beta repertoires from 670 or so donors were re-analyzed and high-resolution HLA genotyping was added so that TCR occurrence patterns could be studied. Rather than using new phenotypic data, the later analysis identified candidate immune exposures from TCR beta sequences and from how often those sequences occurred across donors. An earlier analysis of 587 of the donors applied high-throughput TCR beta sequencing to assess whether each TCR beta V gene segment acted as functional or pseudogenic. Donor age, sex, ethnicity and CMV serostatus were collected together with the repertoire data. A later genetic analysis used genome-wide SNP genotypes for 398 of the 666 donors, treating that subset as a discovery cohort. Every discovery cohort repertoire had been produced on one sequencing platform. Both class I and class II loci were covered by HLA typing, at four-digit resolution. The number of donors typed differed by locus, with about 629-630 for A, B, C, DRB1 and DQB1, over 500 for DQA1, approximately 570 for DPA1, and under 490 for DPB1. About five DR-DQ haplotypes were treated as single units for association and clustering because of strong linkage in the cohort. Among some 410 genotyped donors of the cohort, an average of around 240,000 unique TCR beta nucleotide sequences were sequenced per donor, roughly 18% of them non-productive.

The cohort comprised fewer than 750 healthy bone marrow donors. At the time of sampling, every cohort member was nominally healthy, though immune exposures that went unrecorded were likely present. The donor tested CMV seropositive, placing the donor among the roughly 300 seropositive members of the cohort. A peripheral blood sample was provided by each donor, and peripheral blood mononuclear cells were used for TCR beta sequencing. Genomic DNA was extracted from the blood cell samples with the Qiagen DNeasy Blood Extraction Kit. Library method: the immunoSEQ multiplex PCR assay. For the multiplex PCR, a mixture combining 60 forward primers for TCR Vbeta segments and 13 reverse primers for TCR Jbeta segments was used. A multiplex PCR assay on genomic DNA amplified the CDR3 region of rearranged TCR beta genes. The Illumina HiSeq System was used to sequence the amplified TCR beta libraries as 87-base-pair reads. Processing in the source paper ran as follows. A later analysis tallied 75 million to 85 million unique TCR beta chains across the 666 repertoires, and about 12 million of those chains were shared by two or more donors. Raw reads were error-corrected and collapsed into unique sequences by a nearest-neighbor algorithm in which closely related sequences were merged to remove PCR and sequencing errors. Alignment of CDR3 sequences to IMGT reference sequences was used to assign V, D and J gene segments. For a sequence to be retained, at least a six-nucleotide match to both a V gene segment and a J gene segment was required. Rearrangements were classified as productive when the CDR3 lacked stop codons and remained in frame with V and J, and all other rearrangements were classified as non-productive. Following IMGT convention, CDR3 was defined as the stretch from the second conserved V-encoded cysteine up to the conserved J-encoded phenylalanine. The earlier analysis of about 530 of the donors excluded any sequence lacking an unambiguous match to a single V gene segment. An earlier analysis of about 590 of the donors classified V segments as functional when productive rearrangements were above 56.7% and as segregating when the standard deviation between donors was above 5%. To diagnose cytomegalovirus status from the catalog of TCR beta chain sequences, a statistical classification framework was built. V and J gene assignment, in a later analysis, came from comparing TCR nucleotide sequences with IMGT/GENE-DB human TR gene sequences. Using the TCRdist pipeline, a later analysis assigned CDR3 sequences along with most-parsimonious VDJ recombination scenarios. In a later analysis, every TCR beta chain was defined by the combination of its CDR3 amino acid sequence and its V-gene family, and reads without a unique V-gene family were dropped. As a way to deal with suspected cross-contamination and a sequencing artifact, a later analysis dropped nearly 600 nucleotide sequences that were highly shared and had low generation probability. In a later analysis, a clonal expansion index was calculated for each public chain from normalized within-repertoire ranks of inferred template counts. Generation probabilities in a later analysis came from a VDJ recombination model fitted to out-of-frame rearrangements, and those results were checked against IGoR. In a later analysis, TCR-TCR, TCR-HLA and TCR-CMV co-occurrence was scored with hypergeometric tests, and a repertoire-size bias correction was applied to TCR pairs. In a later analysis, false discovery rates were estimated by permuting HLA or CMV assignments 20 times. In a later analysis, co-occurring TCRs were grouped using DBSCAN, and TCRdist sequence similarity was added for clustering within HLA-allele-positive subsets. Co-occurrence clustering excluded repertoires with fewer than 30,000 or more than 120,000 public chains, plus five with anomalous nucleotide sharing. This immuneACCESS table, as held by TCRdb, lists in-frame sequences with V and J called but not all clones. Of the missing ones, under half trace to an unresolved V gene in checked studies; the others have no known cause. That table furnishes V, J and clone size, whereas the DNA furnished D and trimming. The sample has about 43,000 clones on record, roughly 60% of them singletons. In total, the top ten clones hold around 11% of the sample.

Overall study outcomes, separate from this receptor: Because some donors lacked HLA typing at each locus, the association tests relied only on the typed subset. The study listed 164 TCR beta chains as associated with cytomegalovirus. Compared with equally common non-associated chains, HLA-associated TCR beta chains in a later analysis were more clonally expanded and had lower generation probabilities. A group of highly shared sequence variants was considered likely to be a technical artifact of the sequencing pipeline. A few of the identified cytomegalovirus-associated TCR beta chains were confirmed in vitro to be specific for cytomegalovirus antigens. The only immune exposure information available for the cohort was CMV serostatus. Only TCR beta chains were sequenced in this cohort, and the absence of alpha or paired-chain data limited detectable features. Compared with the roughly 720-donor mean, donors in an Asian-associated ancestry cluster had fewer N-insertions in productive TCRs, according to a later genetic analysis. Cytomegalovirus status was reported to be diagnosed by the classifier with high specificity and sensitivity in both the original and validation cohorts. Correlated functional status among segregating V segments might be attributable to linkage disequilibrium, but an unknown experimental factor could not be ruled out. Specific HLA alleles were associated with 16,951 TCR beta sequences at a false discovery rate of 0.05 in a later analysis. Because counts were too low, under 20 rarely observed V segments, including chromosome 9 orphons, were left out of the earlier analysis of roughly 600 of the donors. In a later genetic analysis, a missense DCLRE1C variant was associated with V-gene and J-gene trimming of TCR beta chains, and the association was replicated in an independent cohort. Sequencing depth was assumed to be roughly uniform across donors in the presence/absence analyses, though that assumption may not hold. A further reported finding was that TCR beta sequences accurately predicted the HLA-A and HLA-B alleles for most subjects in the first cohort. Across donors, most TCR sequences were observed very rarely, whereas some public TCRs were present in many individuals. Some IMGT-functional V segments, including TRBV6-2 and TRBV6-3, could not be distinguished by the 87-base-pair reads and were therefore excluded. In a later analysis, several top co-occurrence clusters were reported to appear linked to parvovirus B19, influenza, CMV and Epstein-Barr virus. Assigning TCR associations to individual alleles was difficult when HLA alleles, especially DR and DQ, strongly co-occurred. An earlier analysis of around 500 of the donors showed that most TCR beta V segments appeared in productive rearrangements either about 87% or about 30% of the time, which broadly matched IMGT annotations. According to a later analysis, most CMV-associated TCR beta chains appeared to be HLA-restricted, and the HLA associations seemed to be driven largely by CMV exposure. It was suggested by the authors that the approach could potentially be generalized to other disease states and immunological phenotypes. According to a later analysis, TCR association rates differed among HLA loci, with DRB1 alleles showing the most associated TCRs and HLA-C alleles showing the fewest.

CDR3 length: 14 amino acids, cysteine to phenylalanine. Kept here is only the CDR3 DNA, which spans 42 bases and is read in frame from base 1. The germline V gene sets CDR1 to MNHNS and CDR2 to SASEGT. Compared with germline, V lacks 3 bases and J lacks 7 bases; bases without a gene match: 3. As to this clone: It lacks a known antigen. Within one base of it there is no much larger clone, and no base qualities were kept. Other DNA sequences in the same sample also yield this CDR3.

The sample comprised PBMCs. The source is a man in his fifties or sixties in good health and CMV-seropositive. This chain is built from TRBV6-1 and TRBJ2-1, with TRBD1 identical over 10 junction bases. The CDR3 region: CASSEGQGRNEQFF. The bases read TGTGCCAGCAGTGAGGGACAGGGGAGGAATGAGCAGTTCTTC.